These 20 T cell receptor beta chains came from one sample sequenced in a study of T cell responses to AZD1222 COVID-19 vaccine. Sequenced by immunoSEQ multiplex PCR; TCRdb stores in-frame clones only, minus some. Of some 150,000 clones in the sample, about nine tenths are singletons; the top ten hold around 3.3%. Sequencing used peripheral blood, obtained 28 days after the second AZD1222 dose. The receptor source for this set is an adult who received the AZD1222 COVID-19 vaccine.

The chain recombines TRBV19 with TRBJ2-5, with TRBD2 matching 14 bases. CDR3 length equals 16 residues. Trimming cost V 1 base and J 5 bases; bases outside gene matches: 3. Germline V lookup: CDR1 LNHDA, CDR2 SQIVND (reference sequence). CDR3: CASSIAGTSGSETQYF. The CDR3 nucleotides read TGTGCCAGTAGTATAGCCGGGACTAGCGGGAGTGAGACCCAGTACTTC.

The chain uses TRBV7-2 and TRBJ2-7; D may be TRBD1 (5 bases). The V end lost 3 bases, the J end lost 3 bases, and 12 bases lay between the germline ends. CDR1 is SGHTA, CDR2 FQGNSA, per germline. This CDR3 has 14 residues. CDR3 nucleotide sequence: TGTGCCAGCAGCTTCCCAGGGTCTGGCTACGAGCAGTACTTC. Its translation: CASSFPGSGYEQYF.

V usage is TRBV7-2 and J usage is TRBJ2-2, with a possible D match to TRBD2 (6 bases). The CDR3 spans 14 residues. Per the germline V gene, CDR1 is SGHTA and CDR2 is FQGNSA. The V gene lost 5 bases and the J gene lost 4 bases, with 11 bases spanning the gap. The CDR3 coding sequence is TGTGCCAGCAGCCCTCCCGGGAGCACCGGGGAGCTGTTTTTT. Amino acid sequence: CASSPPGSTGELFF.

This sequence joins TRBV27 and TRBJ2-7; perhaps TRBD1 as D (6 bases). V lost 3 bases and J lost 0, with 15 bases in between. This CDR3 region has 16 residues. Germline-derived CDR1 and CDR2 are MNHEY and SMNVEV (reference sequence). The CDR3 loop reads CASSFGQGKSSYEQYF. In DNA, the CDR3 is TGTGCCAGCAGTTTCGGGCAGGGGAAATCCTCCTACGAGCAGTACTTC.

The genes are TRBV28 and TRBJ2-7, with unresolved D. With 5 bases removed from V and 1 base from J, the gap between germline ends came to 12 bases. There are 14 residues in the CDR3. From germline, CDR1 is MDHEN and CDR2 SYDVKM. CDR3 in amino acids: CASSPPGRSYEQYF. The CDR3 nucleotides read TGTGCCAGCAGTCCACCCGGAAGGTCCTACGAGCAGTACTTC. Supplemented by reference TRBV28 and TRBJ2-7, the full variable domain reads DVKVTQSSRYLVKRTGEKVFLECVQDMDHENMFWYRQDPGLGLRLIYFSYDVKMKEKGDIPEGYSVSREKKERFSLILESASTNQTSMYLCASSPPGRSYEQYFGPGTRLTVT.

The J gene is TRBJ1-2, the V gene TRBV28; 8 bases agree with TRBD1. The CDR3 sequence is 15 residues long. Germline loops: CDR1 MDHEN, CDR2 SYDVKM. Losses at the gene ends were 6 bases for V and 2 bases for J; bases not matched to a gene: 8. CDR3 nucleotide sequence: TGTGCCAGCAGCCCCTGGACAGGGCCCAACTATGGCTACACCTTC. Residues: CASSPWTGPNYGYTF.

This clone was observed once. This chain joins TRBV5-5 and TRBJ1-5, with D uncertain. Trimming stripped 2 bases from V and 4 bases from J, with 10 bases between. Germline CDR1 is SGHKS and CDR2 is YYEKEE (reference sequence). CDR3 length: 14 residues. The CDR3 DNA is TGTGCCAGCAGCTTTCTTCCCACAAATCAGCCCCAGCATTTT. It yields the protein CASSFLPTNQPQHF. Full variable domain (remainder filled in from reference TRBV5-5 and TRBJ1-5): DAGVTQSPTHLIKTRGQQVTLRCSPISGHKSVSWYQQVLGQGPQFIFQYYEKEERGRGNFPDRFSARQFPNYSSELNVNALLLGDSALYLCASSFLPTNQPQHFGDGTRLSIL.

This clone turned up a few times. This chain links TRBV7-8 with TRBJ1-4; D is undetermined. Germline V CDR1 and CDR2: SGHVS, FQNEAQ. This CDR3 is built from 15 residues. V shed 1 base and J shed 3 bases, with 9 bases lying between them. The CDR3: CASSLVAGPNEKLFF. CDR3 coding DNA: TGTGCCAGCAGCTTAGTGGCAGGCCCTAATGAAAAACTGTTTTTT. Supplemented by reference TRBV7-8 and TRBJ1-4, the full variable domain reads GAGVSQSPRYKVAKRGQDVALRCDPISGHVSLFWYQQALGQGPEFLTYFQNEAQLDKSGLPSDRFFAERPEGSVSTLKIQRTQQEDSAVYLCASSLVAGPNEKLFFGSGTQLSVL.

The V and J genes are TRBV25-1 and TRBJ2-1, with a possible D match to TRBD2 (5 bases). The CDR3 is 14 amino acids. The V gene's germline CDR1 is MGHDK and CDR2 SYGVNS. Deletions cut 7 bases from V and 8 bases from J, with 18 bases between. This CDR3 reads CASIKGDFLHEQFF. In DNA form, the CDR3 reads TGTGCCAGCATCAAGGGAGACTTCTTGCATGAGCAGTTCTTC. Based on the CDR3 plus reference TRBV25-1 and TRBJ2-1, the full variable domain is EADIYQTPRYLVIGTGKKITLECSQTMGHDKMYWYQQDPGMELHLIHYSYGVNSTEKGDLSSESTVSRIRTEHFPLTLESARPSHTSQYLCASIKGDFLHEQFFGPGTRLTVL.

The genes are TRBV6-6 and TRBJ1-1; 10 bases fit TRBD1. The CDR3 is 14 amino acids. V lost 6 bases, J lost 1 base, and 2 bases stayed unmatched. Looked up from germline, CDR1 is MNHNY and CDR2 is SVGAGI (reference sequence). The chain's CDR3 is CASRRDRGNTEAFF. CDR3 nucleotides: TGTGCCAGCAGACGGGACAGGGGGAACACTGAAGCTTTCTTT.

The chain uses TRBV4-3 and TRBJ2-7; TRBD2 aligns across 9 bases. CDR1 and CDR2 from the germline V gene are LGHNA and YSLEER. With V trimmed by 0 bases and J by 7 bases, 10 bases remained unmatched. The CDR3 is made up of 16 amino acids. The CDR3 DNA sequence: TGCGCCAGCAGCCAAGATAGTAGCGGGAGAACGGGTGAGCAGTACTTC. Encoded protein: CASSQDSSGRTGEQYF.

The rearrangement links TRBV5-1 to TRBJ2-3; D gene unclear. Per germline, CDR1 SGHRS and CDR2 YFSETQ. The CDR3 is 13 residues long. Trimming removed 1 base from V and 3 bases from J, with 6 bases in between. The DNA for the CDR3 is TGCGCCAGCAGCTTGAGGCAGACAGATACGCAGTATTTT. Its protein product is CASSLRQTDTQYF.

A remark on this clone: At one boundary the junction diverges from the germline segment, which might be a read error. The rearrangement joins TRBV7-2 to TRBJ2-2; no reliable D call. Germline values: CDR1 SGHTA, CDR2 FQGNSA. CDR3 size: 13 residues. DNA of the CDR3: TGTGCCAGCAGCTTAGCGAACCCCGGGGAGCTGTTTTTT. Its translation: CASSLANPGELFF.

The J gene is TRBJ1-2, the V gene TRBV5-1; D is ambiguous. Trimming took 1 base from V and 1 from J, leaving 8 bases between them. The CDR3 consists of 14 residues. Germline V gene sequence: CDR1 SGHRS, CDR2 YFSETQ. The CDR3 protein is CASSLHTINYGYTF. DNA of the CDR3: TGCGCCAGCAGCTTGCATACTATTAACTATGGCTACACCTTC.

V and J are TRBV4-1 and TRBJ1-3, with no clear D. In germline, CDR1 is MGHRA, CDR2 YSYEKL. Trimming removed 0 bases from V and 0 bases from J, with 9 bases in between. The CDR3 is 16 amino acids. The CDR3 region is CASSQDRVSSGNTIYF. The CDR3 DNA reads TGCGCCAGCAGCCAAGATCGGGTATCCTCTGGAAACACCATATATTTT.

The V gene is TRBV19, the J gene TRBJ1-2, with TRBD1 matching over 9 bases. Germline CDR1 reads LNHDA; CDR2 reads SQIVND (reference sequence). The V gene end was trimmed by 5 bases and the J gene end by 4 bases; junction bases not matched to a gene: 11. The CDR3 consists of 16 residues. In DNA form, the CDR3 reads TGTGCCAGTAGTCCCGAGGAGGCGGGACAGGGCTATGGCTACACCTTC. Translating gives CASSPEEAGQGYGYTF.

The chain combines TRBV6-4 with TRBJ2-3, with 10 bases that match TRBD1. The ends lost 6 bases at V and 2 bases at J; junction bases unmatched: 5. The CDR3 has 15 residues. Germline loops: CDR1 MRHNA, CDR2 SNTAGT. The CDR3 DNA reads as TGTGCCAGCAGCTCCGGGACAGGGGTCACAGATACGCAGTATTTT. Its translation: CASSSGTGVTDTQYF.

This chain connects TRBV15 to TRBJ2-3; D remains unclear. V was trimmed by 0 bases and J by 10 bases, leaving 14 bases between them. The germline CDR1 and CDR2 sequences are LNHNV and YYDKDF (reference sequence). The CDR3 is 14 amino acids. This chain's CDR3 is CATSREHLRAPQYF. The CDR3 coding sequence is TGTGCCACCAGCAGAGAACACCTCCGGGCGCCGCAGTATTTT.

There are a few counts of this clone. V usage is TRBV9 and J usage is TRBJ2-1, with D possibly being TRBD2 (6 bases). Trimming left V 6 bases short and J 0 bases short, with 13 bases between. CDR1 SGDLS and CDR2 YYNGEE come from the germline V gene. The CDR3 totals 15 residues. CDR3 in amino acids: CASTSGDYSYNEQFF. The CDR3 DNA reads as TGTGCCAGCACCTCGGGGGATTACTCCTACAATGAGCAGTTCTTC.

This clone is a singleton in its sample. The chain couples TRBV5-4 to TRBJ2-7; 11 nucleotides match TRBD1. The V gene end was trimmed by 0 bases and the J gene end by 6 bases; junction bases not matched to a gene: 5. Germline V gene sequence: CDR1 SGHNT, CDR2 YYREEE (reference sequence). The CDR3 spans 15 residues. CDR3 region: CASSLGTGGAGEQYF. The CDR3 DNA follows: TGTGCCAGCAGCTTGGGGACAGGGGGCGCGGGCGAGCAGTACTTC.